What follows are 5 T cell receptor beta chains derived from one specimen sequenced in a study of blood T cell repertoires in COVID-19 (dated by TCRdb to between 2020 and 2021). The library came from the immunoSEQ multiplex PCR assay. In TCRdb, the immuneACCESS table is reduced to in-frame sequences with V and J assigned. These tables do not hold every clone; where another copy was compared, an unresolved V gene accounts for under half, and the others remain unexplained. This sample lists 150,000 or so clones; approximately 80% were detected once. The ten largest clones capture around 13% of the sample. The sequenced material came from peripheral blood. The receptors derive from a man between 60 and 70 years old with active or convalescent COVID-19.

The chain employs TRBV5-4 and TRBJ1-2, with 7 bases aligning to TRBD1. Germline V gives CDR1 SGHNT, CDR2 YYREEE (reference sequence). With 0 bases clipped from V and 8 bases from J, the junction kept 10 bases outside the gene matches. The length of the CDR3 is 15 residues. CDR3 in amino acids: CASSLGTNRGGGYTF. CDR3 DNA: TGTGCCAGCAGCTTGGGTACCAACAGGGGTGGAGGCTACACCTTC.

CDR3 DNA: TGTGCCAGCAGTGAAGGACTAGCGGGAGCCTACGAGCAGTACTTC. Protein: CASSEGLAGAYEQYF. J is TRBJ2-7 and V is TRBV6-1; TRBD2 matches at 12 bases. CDR3 size: 15 residues. The V and J ends lost 1 base and 2 bases, in that order; junction bases with no gene match: 0. CDR1 is MNHNS and CDR2 is SASEGT in the germline V gene.

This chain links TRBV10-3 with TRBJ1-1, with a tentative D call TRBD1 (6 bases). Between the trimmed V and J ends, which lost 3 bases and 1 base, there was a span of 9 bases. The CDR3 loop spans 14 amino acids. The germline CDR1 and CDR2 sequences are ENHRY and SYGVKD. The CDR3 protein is CAISDPTGNTEAFF. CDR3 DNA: TGTGCCATCAGTGACCCGACAGGGAACACTGAAGCTTTCTTT.

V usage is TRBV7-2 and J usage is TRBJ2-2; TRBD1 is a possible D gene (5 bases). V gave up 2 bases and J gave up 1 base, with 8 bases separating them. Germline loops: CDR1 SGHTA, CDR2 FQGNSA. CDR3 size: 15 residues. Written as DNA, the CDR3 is TGTGCCAGCAGCTTACTACAGGTGAACACCGGGGAGCTGTTTTTT. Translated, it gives CASSLLQVNTGELFF. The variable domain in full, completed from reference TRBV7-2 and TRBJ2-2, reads GAGVSQSPSNKVTEKGKDVELRCDPISGHTALYWYRQSLGQGLEFLIYFQGNSAPDKSGLPSDRFSAERTGGSVSTLTIQRTQQEDSAVYLCASSLLQVNTGELFFGEGSRLTVL.

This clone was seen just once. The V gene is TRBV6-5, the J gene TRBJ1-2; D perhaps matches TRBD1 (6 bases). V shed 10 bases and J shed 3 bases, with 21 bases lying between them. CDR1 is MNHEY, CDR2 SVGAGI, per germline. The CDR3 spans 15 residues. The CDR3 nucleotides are TGTGCCACCTCCCAGGGGAGAAGAACGGACTATGGCTACACCTTC. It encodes CATSQGRRTDYGYTF.